The source of this T cell receptor (beta chain) is a study of T-cell memory formation after mild COVID-19. Study results and caveats: Day 37-peaking second-wave clones had unconfirmed SARS-CoV-2 specificity.

5'RACE primed from the constant segment yielded TCR alpha and TCR beta cDNA libraries bearing sample barcodes and UMIs. TCRdb analysed the 5' RACE reads with MiXCR anew, one entry per CDR3 protein. The data hold fewer than 700,000 distinct CDR3 sequences, with about a fifth observed a single time. A remark on this clonotype: Its antigen is not known. Germline and junction disagree at one end, which may indicate a read error.

In germline, CDR1 is SGHTA, CDR2 FQGNSA. This CDR3 is 14 amino acids long. The receptor was isolated from an adult woman who had mild COVID-19 (a few samples of this study predate the infection). Cell type and time point are not known. Sequencing input: PBMCs or a T cell subset sorted from them (not recorded which). The chain couples TRBV7-2 to TRBJ2-7, with no clear D. The CDR3 DNA is TGTGCCAGCAGCTCTACGACGGCGGTCTACGAGCGGTACTTC. It specifies CASSSTTAVYERYF.